The entry that follows covers one T cell receptor beta chain sequence. Its specificity is unknown. These data belong to a study of T-cell reconstitution after alpha-beta-depleted transplantation in children. The study's findings and limits: Several hundred expanded graft clones reportedly were the source of alpha-beta T cells about two months after transplant. After transplant, high TCRbeta diversity at day 60 in some patients arose from surviving recipient T cells and thymic progenitors. From newly produced T cells came most of the T-cell counts and diversity one year after transplant.

Trimming pared 0 bases from V and 6 bases from J, leaving 7 bases between. The CDR3 contains 14 residues. Germline V gene data show CDR1 as SGDLS and CDR2 as YYNGEE. For TCRbeta, the library was prepared with unique molecular identifiers. TCRdb re-derived calls from the PCR reads in MiXCR, one entry per CDR3 protein. The sample carries about 830,000 distinct CDR3 sequences, around 15% recorded once. The sample was PBMCs, mostly from graft donor cells, taken 360 days after TCRalphabeta/CD19-depleted stem cell transplant. The origin of this receptor is a male patient younger than 18 who had a stem cell transplant for acute lymphoblastic leukemia, so the T cells may come from the graft donor. V and J are TRBV9 and TRBJ1-6, with D unclear. CDR3 sequence: CASSVEHFNSPLHF. As DNA, the CDR3 is TGTGCCAGCAGCGTAGAACACTTTAATTCACCCCTCCACTTT.